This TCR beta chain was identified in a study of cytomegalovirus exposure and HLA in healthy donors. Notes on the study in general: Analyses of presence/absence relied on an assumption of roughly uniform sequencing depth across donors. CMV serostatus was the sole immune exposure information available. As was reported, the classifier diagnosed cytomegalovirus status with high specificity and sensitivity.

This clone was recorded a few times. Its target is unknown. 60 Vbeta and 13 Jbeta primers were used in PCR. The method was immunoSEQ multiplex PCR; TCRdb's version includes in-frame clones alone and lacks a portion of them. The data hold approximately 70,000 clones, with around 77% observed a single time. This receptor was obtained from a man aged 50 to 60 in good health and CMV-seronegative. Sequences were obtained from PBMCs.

This chain's CDR3 is CASSQDGVAGGYEQFF. The CDR3 DNA sequence: TGCGCCAGCAGCCAAGATGGGGTAGCGGGGGGGTATGAGCAGTTCTTC. The chain employs TRBV4-1 and TRBJ2-1; 11 nucleotides align to TRBD2. The CDR3 sequence is 16 residues long. Germline CDR1 is MGHRA and CDR2 is YSYEKL. J lost 8 bases, V lost 0 bases, and 6 bases had no gene match.